What follows are 26 T cell receptor beta chains derived from one specimen sequenced in a study of blood T cell repertoires in COVID-19. Here immunoSEQ multiplex PCR was the method, and the copy in TCRdb shows in-frame clones only, minus some. The profile shows 120,000 or so clones, more than 70% of them singletons. Sample: peripheral blood. The receptors were gathered from a woman in her 30s who had recovered from COVID-19.

This rearrangement joins TRBV29-1 to TRBJ1-1; 9 bases agree with TRBD1. The CDR3 is 16 residues long. Germline trimming cut 4 bases from V and 3 bases from J; bases unmatched to any gene: 12. Germline values: CDR1 SQVTM, CDR2 ANQGSEA. CDR3: CSVGSGRDREDTEAFF. The DNA for the CDR3 is TGCAGCGTTGGTTCGGGAAGGGACAGGGAGGACACTGAAGCTTTCTTT.

This chain uses TRBV5-4 with TRBJ2-1, with 10 bases lining up with TRBD1. V was pared by 3 bases and J by 10 bases, with 7 bases of the junction left unmatched. The CDR3 length is 14 residues. CDR1 is SGHNT, CDR2 YYREEE, per germline (reference sequence). CDR3 sequence: CASSYTGQGWEQFF. The CDR3 DNA reads as TGTGCCAGCAGCTATACGGGACAGGGGTGGGAGCAGTTCTTC.

The chain combines TRBV4-1 with TRBJ1-2; maybe TRBD1 (5 bases). The CDR3 totals 15 residues. Trimming removed 2 bases from V and 3 bases from J, with 13 bases in between. Germline CDR1 MGHRA, CDR2 YSYEKL. As DNA, the CDR3 is TGCGCCAGCAGCCAAACCCCCCAGGGTGACTATGGCTACACCTTC. Amino acid sequence: CASSQTPQGDYGYTF.

This chain uses TRBV3-1 (or the pseudogene TRBV3-2) with TRBJ1-1; D perhaps matches TRBD1 (6 bases). Germline V gives CDR1 LGHDT, CDR2 YNNKEL (reference sequence). V dropped 0 bases and J dropped 2 bases, with 13 bases sitting between them. This CDR3 region has 16 residues. CDR3 coding DNA: TGTGCCAGCAGCCAAGATTTTTGGGGGACAAACACTGAAGCTTTCTTT. It translates to CASSQDFWGTNTEAFF.

This clone came up once. The V gene is TRBV5-1, the J gene TRBJ2-7; D gene uncertain. V lost 2 bases and J lost 2, with 14 bases in between. Germline CDR1 reads SGHRS; CDR2 reads YFSETQ. This CDR3 is 15 amino acids long. CDR3 in DNA: TGCGCCAGCAGCTTAGGCAGACAAGCTCCCTACGAGCAGTACTTC. It is translated as CASSLGRQAPYEQYF.

This sequence joins TRBV19 and TRBJ2-1, with 8 bases identical to TRBD2. The V gene's germline CDR1 is LNHDA and CDR2 SQIVND (reference sequence). V lost 3 bases and J lost 5; bases outside the gene matches: 9. The CDR3 sequence is 16 residues long. CDR3 DNA sequence: TGTGCCAGTAGTATCCGGGCGGGAGGAATCCACAATGAGCAGTTCTTC. Protein product: CASSIRAGGIHNEQFF.

This clone has only a few counts. V usage is TRBV2 and J usage is TRBJ2-3; a possible D gene is TRBD2 (5 bases). From germline, CDR1 is SNHLY and CDR2 FYNNEI. The CDR3 extends over 15 amino acids. V was trimmed by 4 bases and J by 3 bases, leaving 14 bases between them. The CDR3 loop is CASSVRLGGTDTQYF. The DNA for the CDR3 is TGTGCCAGCAGTGTTAGGCTAGGCGGGACAGATACGCAGTATTTT. The full variable domain, its missing parts supplied by reference TRBV2 and TRBJ2-3, is EPEVTQTPSHQVTQMGQEVILRCVPISNHLYFYWYRQILGQKVEFLVSFYNNEISEKSEIFDDQFSVERPDGSNFTLKIRSTKLEDSAMYFCASSVRLGGTDTQYFGPGTRLTVL.

The chain is built from TRBV18 and TRBJ1-1, with 9 bases identical to TRBD1. V shed 5 bases, J shed 4 bases, and the junction held 11 bases outside the gene matches. In germline, CDR1 is KGHSH, CDR2 LQKENI. This CDR3 is built from 16 residues. CDR3 loop: CASSSARGQGGTEAFF. Here the CDR3 DNA reads TGTGCCAGCTCATCCGCCAGGGGACAGGGCGGCACTGAAGCTTTCTTT.

The chain combines TRBV6-2 or TRBV6-3 with TRBJ2-7, with 11 bases aligning to TRBD2. Looked up from germline, CDR1 is MNHEY and CDR2 is SVGEGT. J lost 2 bases, V lost 4 bases, and 7 bases had no gene match. There are 16 residues in the CDR3. CDR3 in amino acids: CASSFGLAGFTYEQYF. The CDR3 DNA follows: TGTGCCAGCAGTTTCGGACTAGCGGGTTTCACCTACGAGCAGTACTTC.

Only one count was recorded for this clone. The chain joins TRBV28 to TRBJ1-5; D gene uncertain. CDR3 length equals 15 residues. Germline lookup yields CDR1 MDHEN and CDR2 SYDVKM. Trimming removed 3 bases from V and 5 bases from J, with 14 bases in between. The CDR3 here is CASSLLGKEYQPQHF. CDR3 in DNA: TGTGCCAGCAGTTTGCTCGGCAAGGAGTATCAGCCCCAGCATTTT.

The CDR3 sequence is CSVGGTLNTEAFF. CDR3 DNA sequence: TGCAGCGTTGGGGGGACACTGAACACTGAAGCTTTCTTT. The chain uses TRBV29-1 and TRBJ1-1; D perhaps matches TRBD1 (6 bases). CDR3 length: 13 residues. With 4 bases removed from V and 0 bases from J, the gap between germline ends came to 9 bases. Germline V gene sequence: CDR1 SQVTM, CDR2 ANQGSEA.

This clone was observed a single time. This chain connects TRBV5-1 to TRBJ2-3; TRBD2 agrees at 11 bases. This CDR3 is 16 amino acids long. J gave up 5 bases and V 4 bases, and 9 bases lay outside the gene matches. Germline V gives CDR1 SGHRS, CDR2 YFSETQ. This CDR3 is CASSVGGLAVGDTQYF. The CDR3 region has the DNA TGCGCCAGCAGCGTAGGGGGACTAGCGGTTGGAGATACGCAGTATTTT.

CDR3 DNA sequence: TGTGCCAGCCCTCGGTTGGACAGCTTCAATCAGCCCCAGCATTTT. Translating gives CASPRLDSFNQPQHF. The rearrangement uses TRBV21-1 and TRBJ1-5; the table gives TRBD1 as D, unverified against the DNA. TRBV21-1 is recorded as a pseudogene. The CDR3 is made up of 15 amino acids.

This chain uses TRBV5-1 with TRBJ2-5, with 7 bases aligning to TRBD1. Per germline, CDR1 SGHRS and CDR2 YFSETQ. The length of the CDR3 is 17 residues. V lost 5 bases, J lost 0 bases, and 13 bases stayed unmatched. The CDR3 is CASSPTLGGNYQETQYF. For the CDR3, the DNA is TGCGCCAGCAGTCCAACTTTAGGGGGCAATTACCAAGAGACCCAGTACTTC.

The gene calls are TRBV19 and TRBJ1-1, with D tentatively TRBD1 (5 bases). Germline V CDR1 and CDR2: LNHDA, SQIVND (reference sequence). The ends were cut back, 6 bases at V and 5 bases at J, with 16 bases in the middle. The CDR3 runs 14 residues. The CDR3 region has the DNA TGTGCCAGTAGGGGGGGGGACTTGAGGACTGAAGCTTTCTTT. It codes for CASRGGDLRTEAFF. Variable domain in full (rest from reference TRBV19 and TRBJ1-1): DGGITQSPKYLFRKEGQNVTLSCEQNLNHDAMYWYRQDPGQGLRLIYYSQIVNDFQKGDIAEGYSVSREKKESFPLTVTSAQKNPTAFYLCASRGGDLRTEAFFGQGTRLTVV.

This clone was detected once. The V gene is TRBV2, the J gene TRBJ2-7, with 12 bases that match TRBD1. Per germline, CDR1 SNHLY and CDR2 FYNNEI. The CDR3 has 16 amino acids. The J segment lost 7 bases and the V segment lost 9 bases, leaving 16 bases of the junction unmatched. The CDR3 DNA reads as TGTGCCAGTGGAAACGGAGCGGGACAGGGGGCAAGGGAGCAGTACTTC. Its protein is CASGNGAGQGAREQYF.

This clone came up once. The chain has TRBV5-4 and TRBJ1-2; TRBD1 matches 9 bases. J was trimmed by 8 bases and V by 1 base; bases with no gene match: 9. Germline assignment: CDR1 SGHNT and CDR2 YYREEE (reference sequence). The CDR3 is 15 amino acids. Here the CDR3 reads CASSLTGGPLGGYTF. The CDR3 nucleotides read TGTGCCAGCAGCTTGACAGGGGGCCCCTTAGGGGGCTACACCTTC.

This chain uses TRBV11-2 with TRBJ1-5; possibly TRBD1 for D (6 bases). V lost 0 bases to trimming and J lost 2 bases, with 8 bases between them. The CDR3 extends over 15 amino acids. Per the germline V gene, CDR1 is SGHAT and CDR2 is FQNNGV. The CDR3 spells CASSLEGGGNQPQHF. The DNA of the CDR3 is TGTGCCAGCAGCTTAGAAGGGGGGGGCAATCAGCCCCAGCATTTT.

This sequence joins TRBV29-1 and TRBJ2-1; tentative D call: TRBD2 (5 bases). Between the trimmed V and J ends, which lost 3 bases and 0 bases, there was a span of 9 bases. The CDR3 consists of 14 residues. The germline V gene encodes CDR1 SQVTM and CDR2 ANQGSEA. In DNA, the CDR3 is TGCAGCGTTGAGGACTCAAACTCCTACAATGAGCAGTTCTTC. Encoded protein: CSVEDSNSYNEQFF.

V is TRBV27 and J is TRBJ1-1; the match to TRBD1 covers 7 bases. V lost 0 bases to trimming and J lost 6 bases; unmatched junction nucleotides: 7. Looked up from germline, CDR1 is MNHEY and CDR2 is SMNVEV (reference sequence). The CDR3 covers 15 residues. The CDR3 nucleotides are TGTGCCAGCAGTTTATCGAAAGGGGGCTTGCCTGAAGCTTTCTTT. As protein: CASSLSKGGLPEAFF.

The chain joins TRBV6-5 to TRBJ2-7; 8 bases line up with TRBD2. This CDR3 is built from 14 residues. The ends lost 10 bases at V and 3 bases at J; junction bases unmatched: 11. Germline V gives CDR1 MNHEY, CDR2 SVGAGI. CDR3 DNA: TGTGCCACCCTTTCCGGGACTAGTAACTACGAGCAGTACTTC. The encoded protein is CATLSGTSNYEQYF.

The chain joins TRBV7-2 to TRBJ2-6, with D maybe TRBD2 (6 bases). The V end lost 6 bases, the J end lost 3 bases, and 12 bases lay between the germline ends. Germline lookup yields CDR1 SGHTA and CDR2 FQGNSA. The length of the CDR3 is 15 residues. The CDR3 DNA follows: TGTGCCAGCAGGGTCGGGGGAGTTGGGGCCAACGTCCTGACTTTC. It encodes CASRVGGVGANVLTF. The complete variable domain, with remaining parts taken from reference TRBV7-2 and TRBJ2-6, reads GAGVSQSPSNKVTEKGKDVELRCDPISGHTALYWYRQSLGQGLEFLIYFQGNSAPDKSGLPSDRFSAERTGGSVSTLTIQRTQQEDSAVYLCASRVGGVGANVLTFGAGSRLTVL.

Note on this clone: The sample contains more than one DNA sequence encoding this CDR3. V usage is TRBV11-2 and J usage is TRBJ2-2; 9 bases fit TRBD2. The V segment lost 1 base and the J segment 0 bases; nucleotides outside the gene matches: 0. CDR1 and CDR2 from the germline V gene are SGHAT and FQNNGV. This CDR3 is built from 16 residues. The CDR3 DNA is TGTGCCAGCAGCTTAGGACTAGCGGCGAACACCGGGGAGCTGTTTTTT. It translates to CASSLGLAANTGELFF.

This clone was observed once. This chain uses TRBV12-5 with TRBJ2-5, with TRBD1 identical over 8 bases. With 5 bases clipped from V and 1 base from J, the junction kept 6 bases outside the gene matches. The germline V gene encodes CDR1 LGHNT and CDR2 FRNRAP. The CDR3 spans 15 residues. The CDR3, as DNA: TGTGCTAGTGGTACCGGACAGGGTAGCCAAGAGACCCAGTACTTC. It specifies CASGTGQGSQETQYF.

V is TRBV29-1 and J is TRBJ1-1; possibly TRBD1 for D (6 bases). The V and J ends lost 5 bases and 3 bases respectively, with 10 bases between them. Germline CDR1 and CDR2: SQVTM and ANQGSEA. The CDR3 has 12 residues. CDR3 residues: CSVLKGDTEAFF. In DNA, the CDR3 is TGCAGCGTTCTAAAGGGGGACACTGAAGCTTTCTTT.

The chain joins TRBV6-5 to TRBJ2-2; D uncertain. V lost 2 bases and J lost 5, with 12 bases in between. The CDR3 loop spans 15 amino acids. The germline V gene has CDR1 MNHEY and CDR2 SVGAGI. CDR3 protein: CASSYRLSWTGELFF. CDR3 nucleotides: TGTGCCAGCAGTTACCGACTTTCCTGGACCGGGGAGCTGTTTTTT.